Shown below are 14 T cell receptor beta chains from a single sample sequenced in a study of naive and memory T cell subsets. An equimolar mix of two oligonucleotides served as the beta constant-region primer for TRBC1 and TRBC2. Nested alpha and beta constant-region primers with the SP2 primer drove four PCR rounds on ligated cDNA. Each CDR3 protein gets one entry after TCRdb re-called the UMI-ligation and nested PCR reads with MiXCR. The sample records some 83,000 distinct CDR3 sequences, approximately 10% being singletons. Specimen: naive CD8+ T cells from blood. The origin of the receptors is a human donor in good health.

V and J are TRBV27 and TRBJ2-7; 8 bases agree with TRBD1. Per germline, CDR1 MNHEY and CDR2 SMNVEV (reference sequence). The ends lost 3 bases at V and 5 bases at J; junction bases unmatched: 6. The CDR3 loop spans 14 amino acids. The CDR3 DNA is TGTGCCAGCAGTTTCGCGCAGGGGGCGGACGAGCAGTACTTC. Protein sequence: CASSFAQGADEQYF.

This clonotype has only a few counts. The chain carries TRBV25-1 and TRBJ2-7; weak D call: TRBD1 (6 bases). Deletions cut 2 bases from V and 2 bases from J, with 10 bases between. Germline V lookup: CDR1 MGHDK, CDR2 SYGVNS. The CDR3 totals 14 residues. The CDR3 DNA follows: TGTGCCAGCAGTGAACTACAGGGTACCTACGAGCAGTACTTC. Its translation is CASSELQGTYEQYF.

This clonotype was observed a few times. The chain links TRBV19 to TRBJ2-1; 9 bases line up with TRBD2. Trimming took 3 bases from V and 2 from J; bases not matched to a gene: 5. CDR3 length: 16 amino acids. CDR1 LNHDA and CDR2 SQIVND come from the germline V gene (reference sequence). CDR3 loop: CASSIFSGSAYNEQFF. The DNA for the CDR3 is TGTGCCAGTAGTATTTTTAGCGGGAGCGCCTACAATGAGCAGTTCTTC.

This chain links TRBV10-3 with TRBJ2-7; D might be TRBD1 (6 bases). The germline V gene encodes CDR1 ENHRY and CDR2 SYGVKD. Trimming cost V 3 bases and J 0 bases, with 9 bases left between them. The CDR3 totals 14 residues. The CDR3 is CAISDDRSSYEQYF. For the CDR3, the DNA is TGTGCCATCAGTGACGACAGGAGCTCCTACGAGCAGTACTTC.

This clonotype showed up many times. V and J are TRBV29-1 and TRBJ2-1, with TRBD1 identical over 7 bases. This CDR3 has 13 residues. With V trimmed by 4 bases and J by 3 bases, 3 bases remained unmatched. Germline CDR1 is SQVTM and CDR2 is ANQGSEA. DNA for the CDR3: TGCAGCGTTGCCAGGGGGTACTACAATGAGCAGTTCTTC. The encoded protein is CSVARGYYNEQFF.

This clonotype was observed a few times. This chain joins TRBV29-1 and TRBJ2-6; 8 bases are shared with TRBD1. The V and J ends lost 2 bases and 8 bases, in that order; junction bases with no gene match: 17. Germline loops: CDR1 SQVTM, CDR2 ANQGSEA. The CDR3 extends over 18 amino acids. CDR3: CSVETRGQDTFRTNVLTF. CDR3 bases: TGCAGCGTTGAAACCCGGGGACAGGACACCTTCAGGACCAACGTCCTGACTTTC.

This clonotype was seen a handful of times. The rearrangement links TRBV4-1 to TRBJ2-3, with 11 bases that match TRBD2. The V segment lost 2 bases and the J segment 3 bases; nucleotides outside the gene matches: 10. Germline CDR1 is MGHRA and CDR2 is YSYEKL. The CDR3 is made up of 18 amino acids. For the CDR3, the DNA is TGCGCCAGCAGCCAAACGCCGCCACTAGCGGGAGTAACAGATACGCAGTATTTT. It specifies CASSQTPPLAGVTDTQYF.

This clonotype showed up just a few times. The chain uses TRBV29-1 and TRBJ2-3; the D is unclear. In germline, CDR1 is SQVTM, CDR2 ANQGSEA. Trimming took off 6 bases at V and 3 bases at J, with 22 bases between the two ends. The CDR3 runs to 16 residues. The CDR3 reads CSVQQRDWHWTDTQYF. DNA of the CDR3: TGCAGCGTCCAACAACGCGACTGGCATTGGACAGATACGCAGTATTTT.

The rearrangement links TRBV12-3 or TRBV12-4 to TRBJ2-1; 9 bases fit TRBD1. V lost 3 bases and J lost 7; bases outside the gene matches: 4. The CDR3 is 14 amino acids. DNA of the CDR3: TGTGCCAGCAGTTTCGGGACAGGGCTAAATGAGCAGTTCTTC. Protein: CASSFGTGLNEQFF.

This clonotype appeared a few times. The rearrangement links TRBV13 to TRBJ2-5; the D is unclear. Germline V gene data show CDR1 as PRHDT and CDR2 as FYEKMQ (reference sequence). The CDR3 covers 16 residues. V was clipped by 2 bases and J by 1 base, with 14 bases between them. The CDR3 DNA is TGTGCCAGCAGCTTAAGGTCGGCGGAACTCCAAGAGACCCAGTACTTC. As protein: CASSLRSAELQETQYF.

DNA for the CDR3: TGTGCCAGTGCCGACAGGGCGTTGAAGTTATCACGCACAGATACGCAGTATTTT. This translates into CASADRALKLSRTDTQYF. This chain links TRBV12-3 or TRBV12-4 with TRBJ2-3; the match to TRBD1 covers 7 bases. The CDR3 consists of 18 residues. After removal of 9 bases from V and 1 base from J, the junction contained 19 bases not matched to a gene.

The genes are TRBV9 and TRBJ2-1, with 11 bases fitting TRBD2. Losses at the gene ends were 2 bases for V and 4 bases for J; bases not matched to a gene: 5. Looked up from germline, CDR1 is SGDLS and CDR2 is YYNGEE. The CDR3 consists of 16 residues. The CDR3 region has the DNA TGTGCCAGCAGCGTCTCCGGGACTAGCGGATACAATGAGCAGTTCTTC. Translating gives CASSVSGTSGYNEQFF.

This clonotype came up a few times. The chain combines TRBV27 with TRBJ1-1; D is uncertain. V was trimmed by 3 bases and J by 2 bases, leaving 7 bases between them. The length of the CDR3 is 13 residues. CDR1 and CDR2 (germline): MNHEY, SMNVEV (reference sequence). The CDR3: CASSFKGNTEAFF. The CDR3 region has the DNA TGTGCCAGCAGTTTTAAAGGAAACACTGAAGCTTTCTTT.

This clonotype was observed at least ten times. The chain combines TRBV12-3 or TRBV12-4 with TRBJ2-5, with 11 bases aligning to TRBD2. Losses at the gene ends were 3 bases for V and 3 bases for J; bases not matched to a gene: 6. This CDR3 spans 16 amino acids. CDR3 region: CASSLGTSGIEETQYF. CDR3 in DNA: TGTGCCAGCAGTTTGGGGACTAGCGGCATAGAAGAGACCCAGTACTTC.